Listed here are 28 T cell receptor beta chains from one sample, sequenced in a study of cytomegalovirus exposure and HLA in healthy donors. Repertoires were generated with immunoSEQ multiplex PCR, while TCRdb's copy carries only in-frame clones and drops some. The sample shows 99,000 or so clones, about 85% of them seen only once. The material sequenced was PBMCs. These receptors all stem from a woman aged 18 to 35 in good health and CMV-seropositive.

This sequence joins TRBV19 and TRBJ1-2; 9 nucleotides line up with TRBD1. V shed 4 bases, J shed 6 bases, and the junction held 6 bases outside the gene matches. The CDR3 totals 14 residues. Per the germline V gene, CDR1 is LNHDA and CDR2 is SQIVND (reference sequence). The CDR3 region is CASSTDRGIDGYTF. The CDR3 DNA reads TGTGCCAGTAGTACGGACAGGGGAATCGATGGCTACACCTTC. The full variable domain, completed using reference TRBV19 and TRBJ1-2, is DGGITQSPKYLFRKEGQNVTLSCEQNLNHDAMYWYRQDPGQGLRLIYYSQIVNDFQKGDIAEGYSVSREKKESFPLTVTSAQKNPTAFYLCASSTDRGIDGYTFGSGTRLTVV.

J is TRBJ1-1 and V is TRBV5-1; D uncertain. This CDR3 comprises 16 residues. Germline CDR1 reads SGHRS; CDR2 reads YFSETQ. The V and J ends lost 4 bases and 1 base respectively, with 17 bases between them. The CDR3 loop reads CASSPRTAAGNTEAFF. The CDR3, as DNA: TGCGCCAGCAGCCCCAGGACGGCCGCGGGGAACACTGAAGCTTTCTTT.

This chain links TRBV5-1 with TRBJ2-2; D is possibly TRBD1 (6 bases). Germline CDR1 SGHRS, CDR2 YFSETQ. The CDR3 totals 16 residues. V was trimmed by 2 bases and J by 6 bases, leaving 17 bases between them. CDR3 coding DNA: TGCGCCAGCAGCTTAACAGGGCAGAACCCCTCCGGGGAGCTGTTTTTT. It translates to CASSLTGQNPSGELFF. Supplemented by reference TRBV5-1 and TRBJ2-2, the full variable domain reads KAGVTQTPRYLIKTRGQQVTLSCSPISGHRSVSWYQQTPGQGLQFLFEYFSETQRNKGNFPGRFSGRQFSNSRSEMNVSTLELGDSALYLCASSLTGQNPSGELFFGEGSRLTVL.

The CDR3 protein is CASSDSRLAGGAYNEQFF. As DNA, the CDR3 is TGTGCCAGCAGTGACTCGAGACTAGCGGGAGGCGCCTACAATGAGCAGTTCTTC. V usage is TRBV6-4 and J usage is TRBJ2-1; 13 bases are a match to TRBD2. V gave up 0 bases and J gave up 2 bases; unmatched junction bases: 4. The CDR3 is made up of 18 amino acids. Germline CDR1 and CDR2: MRHNA and SNTAGT.

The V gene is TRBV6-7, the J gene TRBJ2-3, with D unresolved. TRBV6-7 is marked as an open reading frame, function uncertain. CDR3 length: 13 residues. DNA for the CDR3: TGTGGGTTCGAACATCAAAGCACAGATACGCAGTATTTT. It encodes CGFEHQSTDTQYF.

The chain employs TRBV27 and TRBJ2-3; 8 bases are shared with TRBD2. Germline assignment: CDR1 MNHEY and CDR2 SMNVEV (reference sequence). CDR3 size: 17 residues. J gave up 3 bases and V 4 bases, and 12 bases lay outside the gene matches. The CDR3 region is CASSSPSRGGLTDTQYF. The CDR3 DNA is TGTGCCAGCAGTTCCCCCTCCCGGGGGGGCCTGACAGATACGCAGTATTTT.

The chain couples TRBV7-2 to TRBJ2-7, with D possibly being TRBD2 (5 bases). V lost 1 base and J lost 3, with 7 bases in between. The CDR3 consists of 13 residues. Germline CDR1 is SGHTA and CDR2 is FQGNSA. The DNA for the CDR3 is TGTGCCAGCAGCTTAGGGAGGAACTACGAGCAGTACTTC. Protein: CASSLGRNYEQYF.

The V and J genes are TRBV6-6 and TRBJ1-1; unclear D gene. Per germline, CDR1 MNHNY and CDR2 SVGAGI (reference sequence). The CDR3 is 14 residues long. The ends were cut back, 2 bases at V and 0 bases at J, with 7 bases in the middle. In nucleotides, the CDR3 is TGTGCCAGCAGTTACGGCAGGCTGAACACTGAAGCTTTCTTT. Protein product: CASSYGRLNTEAFF.

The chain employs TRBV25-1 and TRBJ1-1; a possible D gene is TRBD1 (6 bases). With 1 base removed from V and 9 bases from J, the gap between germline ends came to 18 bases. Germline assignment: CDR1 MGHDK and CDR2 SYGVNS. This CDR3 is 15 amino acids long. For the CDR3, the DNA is TGTGCCAGCAGTGAATCCCCTGCACAGGGAGTGAAAGCTTTCTTT. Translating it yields CASSESPAQGVKAFF.

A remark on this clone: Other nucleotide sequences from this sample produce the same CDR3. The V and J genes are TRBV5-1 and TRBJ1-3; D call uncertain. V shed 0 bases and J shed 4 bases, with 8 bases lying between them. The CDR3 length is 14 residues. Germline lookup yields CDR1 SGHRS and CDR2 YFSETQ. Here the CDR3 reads CASSLAGRGNTIYF. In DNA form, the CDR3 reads TGCGCCAGCAGCTTGGCAGGCAGAGGAAACACCATATATTTT.

The CDR3 is CAISGAGTSRSTDTQYF. DNA for the CDR3: TGTGCCATCAGTGGGGCCGGGACTAGTCGAAGCACAGATACGCAGTATTTT. The rearrangement joins TRBV10-3 to TRBJ2-3, with TRBD2 matching over 8 bases. The ends lost 4 bases at V and 0 bases at J; junction bases unmatched: 9. Germline V gene lookup returns CDR1 ENHRY and CDR2 SYGVKD. CDR3 length equals 17 residues.

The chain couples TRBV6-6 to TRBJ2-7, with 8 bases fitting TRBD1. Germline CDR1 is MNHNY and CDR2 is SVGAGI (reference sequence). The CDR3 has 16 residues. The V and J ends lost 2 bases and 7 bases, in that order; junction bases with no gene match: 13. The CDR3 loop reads CASSYDVGTGSVEQYF. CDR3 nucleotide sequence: TGTGCCAGCAGTTACGATGTCGGGACAGGTTCTGTAGAGCAGTACTTC.

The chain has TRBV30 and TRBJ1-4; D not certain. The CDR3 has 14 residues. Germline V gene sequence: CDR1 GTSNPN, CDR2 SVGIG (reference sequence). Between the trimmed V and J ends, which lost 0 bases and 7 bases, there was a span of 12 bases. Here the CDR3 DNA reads TGTGCCTGGAGTGTATCGGTGGGGAGTGAAAAACTGTTTTTT. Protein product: CAWSVSVGSEKLFF.

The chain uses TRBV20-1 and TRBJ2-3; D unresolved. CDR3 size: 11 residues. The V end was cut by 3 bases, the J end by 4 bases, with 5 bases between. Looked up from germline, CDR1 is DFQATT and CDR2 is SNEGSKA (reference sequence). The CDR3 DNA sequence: TGCAGTGCTAGCCTTCCAGATACGCAGTATTTT. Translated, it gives CSASLPDTQYF.

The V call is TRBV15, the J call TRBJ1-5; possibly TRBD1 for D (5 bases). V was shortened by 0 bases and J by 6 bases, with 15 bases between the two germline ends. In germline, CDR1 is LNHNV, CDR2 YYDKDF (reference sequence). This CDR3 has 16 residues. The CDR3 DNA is TGTGCCACCAGCAGAGATCAAAGCAGGGTAGCTCAGCCCCAGCATTTT. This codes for CATSRDQSRVAQPQHF.

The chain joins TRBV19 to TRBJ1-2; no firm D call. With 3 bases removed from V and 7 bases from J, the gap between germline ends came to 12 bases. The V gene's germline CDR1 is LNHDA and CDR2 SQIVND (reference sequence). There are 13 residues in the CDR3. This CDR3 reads CASSMGSGFGYTF. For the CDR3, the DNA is TGTGCCAGTAGTATGGGTTCGGGGTTTGGCTACACCTTC.

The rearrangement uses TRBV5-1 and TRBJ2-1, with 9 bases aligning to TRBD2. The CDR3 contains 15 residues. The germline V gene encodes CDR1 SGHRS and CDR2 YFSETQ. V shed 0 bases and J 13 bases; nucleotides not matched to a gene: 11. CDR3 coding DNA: TGCGCCAGCAGCTTGGAACCCTCTAGCGGGACCGAACAGTTCTTC. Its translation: CASSLEPSSGTEQFF.

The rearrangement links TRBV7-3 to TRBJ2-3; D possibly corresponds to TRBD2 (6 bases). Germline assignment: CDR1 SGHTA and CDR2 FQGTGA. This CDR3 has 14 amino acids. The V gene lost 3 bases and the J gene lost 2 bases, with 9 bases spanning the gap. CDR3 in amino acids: CASSLAGTTDTQYF. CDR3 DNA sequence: TGTGCCAGCAGCTTGGCGGGGACCACAGATACGCAGTATTTT. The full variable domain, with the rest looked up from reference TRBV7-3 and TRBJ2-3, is GAGVSQTPSNKVTEKGKYVELRCDPISGHTALYWYRQSLGQGPEFLIYFQGTGAADDSGLPNDRFFAVRPEGSVSTLKIQRTERGDSAVYLCASSLAGTTDTQYFGPGTRLTVL.

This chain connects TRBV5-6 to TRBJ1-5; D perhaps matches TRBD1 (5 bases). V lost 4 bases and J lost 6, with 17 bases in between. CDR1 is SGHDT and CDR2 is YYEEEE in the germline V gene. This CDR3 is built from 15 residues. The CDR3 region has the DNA TGTGCCAGCAGCGAGAGGGGAGGGGTGGGTCAGCCCCAGCATTTT. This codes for CASSERGGVGQPQHF.

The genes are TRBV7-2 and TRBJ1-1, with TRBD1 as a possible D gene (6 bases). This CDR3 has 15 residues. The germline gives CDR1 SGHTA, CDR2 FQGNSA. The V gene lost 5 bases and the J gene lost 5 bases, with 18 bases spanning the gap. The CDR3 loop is CASSAHRAIRTEAFF. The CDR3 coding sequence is TGTGCCAGCAGCGCGCACAGGGCGATTAGGACTGAAGCTTTCTTT.

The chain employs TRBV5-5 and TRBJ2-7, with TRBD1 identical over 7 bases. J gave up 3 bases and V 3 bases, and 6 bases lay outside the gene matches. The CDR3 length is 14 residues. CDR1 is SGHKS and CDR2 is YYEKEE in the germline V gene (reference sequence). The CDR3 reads CASSSPSGGYEQYF. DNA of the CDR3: TGTGCCAGCAGCTCACCCTCAGGGGGCTACGAGCAGTACTTC.

The DNA for the CDR3 is TGTGCCAGCAGCCCAAGGGGGCTAAGTAATGAAAAACTGTTTTTT. This translates into CASSPRGLSNEKLFF. V usage is TRBV9 and J usage is TRBJ1-4; 7 nucleotides align to TRBD1. From germline, CDR1 is SGDLS and CDR2 YYNGEE. With V trimmed by 4 bases and J by 4 bases, 7 bases remained unmatched. This CDR3 comprises 15 residues.

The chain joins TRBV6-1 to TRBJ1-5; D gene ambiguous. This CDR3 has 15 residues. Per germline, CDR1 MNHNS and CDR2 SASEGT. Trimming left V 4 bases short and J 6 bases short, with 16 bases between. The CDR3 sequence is CASSVRERSSQPQHF. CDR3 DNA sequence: TGTGCCAGCAGTGTACGGGAAAGGTCGAGTCAGCCCCAGCATTTT.

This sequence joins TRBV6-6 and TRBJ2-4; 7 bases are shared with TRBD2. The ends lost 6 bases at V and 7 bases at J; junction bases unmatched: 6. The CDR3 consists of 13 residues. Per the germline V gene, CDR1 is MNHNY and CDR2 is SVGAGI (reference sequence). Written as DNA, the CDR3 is TGTGCCAGCAGCAACGAGGGAGGGAACATTCAGTACTTC. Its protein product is CASSNEGGNIQYF.

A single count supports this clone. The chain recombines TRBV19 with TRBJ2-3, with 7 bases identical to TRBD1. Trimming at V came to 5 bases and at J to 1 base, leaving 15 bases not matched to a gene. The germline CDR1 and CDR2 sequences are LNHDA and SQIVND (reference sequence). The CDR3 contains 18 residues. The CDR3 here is CASSPGRTGTYGTDTQYF. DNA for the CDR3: TGTGCCAGTAGTCCGGGCCGGACAGGAACTTATGGCACAGATACGCAGTATTTT.

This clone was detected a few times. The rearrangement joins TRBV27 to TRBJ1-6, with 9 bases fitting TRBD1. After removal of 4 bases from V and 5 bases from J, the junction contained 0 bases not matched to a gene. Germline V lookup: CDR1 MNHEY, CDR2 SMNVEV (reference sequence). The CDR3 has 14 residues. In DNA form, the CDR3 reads TGTGCCAGCAGTTGGACAGGGGATAATTCACCCCTCCACTTT. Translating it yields CASSWTGDNSPLHF.

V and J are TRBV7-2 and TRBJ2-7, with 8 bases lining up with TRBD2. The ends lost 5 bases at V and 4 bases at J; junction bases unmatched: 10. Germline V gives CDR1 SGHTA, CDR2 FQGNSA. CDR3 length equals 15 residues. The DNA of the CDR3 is TGTGCCAGCAGCCTGCTCGCGGGAGGAGGGTACGAGCAGTACTTC. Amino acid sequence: CASSLLAGGGYEQYF.

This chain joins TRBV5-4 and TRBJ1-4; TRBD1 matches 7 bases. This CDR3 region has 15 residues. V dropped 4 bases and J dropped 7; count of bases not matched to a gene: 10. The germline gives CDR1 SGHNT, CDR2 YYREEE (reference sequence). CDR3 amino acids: CASSVDGTVGEKLFF. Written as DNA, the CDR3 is TGTGCCAGCAGCGTAGACGGGACAGTGGGTGAAAAACTGTTTTTT.